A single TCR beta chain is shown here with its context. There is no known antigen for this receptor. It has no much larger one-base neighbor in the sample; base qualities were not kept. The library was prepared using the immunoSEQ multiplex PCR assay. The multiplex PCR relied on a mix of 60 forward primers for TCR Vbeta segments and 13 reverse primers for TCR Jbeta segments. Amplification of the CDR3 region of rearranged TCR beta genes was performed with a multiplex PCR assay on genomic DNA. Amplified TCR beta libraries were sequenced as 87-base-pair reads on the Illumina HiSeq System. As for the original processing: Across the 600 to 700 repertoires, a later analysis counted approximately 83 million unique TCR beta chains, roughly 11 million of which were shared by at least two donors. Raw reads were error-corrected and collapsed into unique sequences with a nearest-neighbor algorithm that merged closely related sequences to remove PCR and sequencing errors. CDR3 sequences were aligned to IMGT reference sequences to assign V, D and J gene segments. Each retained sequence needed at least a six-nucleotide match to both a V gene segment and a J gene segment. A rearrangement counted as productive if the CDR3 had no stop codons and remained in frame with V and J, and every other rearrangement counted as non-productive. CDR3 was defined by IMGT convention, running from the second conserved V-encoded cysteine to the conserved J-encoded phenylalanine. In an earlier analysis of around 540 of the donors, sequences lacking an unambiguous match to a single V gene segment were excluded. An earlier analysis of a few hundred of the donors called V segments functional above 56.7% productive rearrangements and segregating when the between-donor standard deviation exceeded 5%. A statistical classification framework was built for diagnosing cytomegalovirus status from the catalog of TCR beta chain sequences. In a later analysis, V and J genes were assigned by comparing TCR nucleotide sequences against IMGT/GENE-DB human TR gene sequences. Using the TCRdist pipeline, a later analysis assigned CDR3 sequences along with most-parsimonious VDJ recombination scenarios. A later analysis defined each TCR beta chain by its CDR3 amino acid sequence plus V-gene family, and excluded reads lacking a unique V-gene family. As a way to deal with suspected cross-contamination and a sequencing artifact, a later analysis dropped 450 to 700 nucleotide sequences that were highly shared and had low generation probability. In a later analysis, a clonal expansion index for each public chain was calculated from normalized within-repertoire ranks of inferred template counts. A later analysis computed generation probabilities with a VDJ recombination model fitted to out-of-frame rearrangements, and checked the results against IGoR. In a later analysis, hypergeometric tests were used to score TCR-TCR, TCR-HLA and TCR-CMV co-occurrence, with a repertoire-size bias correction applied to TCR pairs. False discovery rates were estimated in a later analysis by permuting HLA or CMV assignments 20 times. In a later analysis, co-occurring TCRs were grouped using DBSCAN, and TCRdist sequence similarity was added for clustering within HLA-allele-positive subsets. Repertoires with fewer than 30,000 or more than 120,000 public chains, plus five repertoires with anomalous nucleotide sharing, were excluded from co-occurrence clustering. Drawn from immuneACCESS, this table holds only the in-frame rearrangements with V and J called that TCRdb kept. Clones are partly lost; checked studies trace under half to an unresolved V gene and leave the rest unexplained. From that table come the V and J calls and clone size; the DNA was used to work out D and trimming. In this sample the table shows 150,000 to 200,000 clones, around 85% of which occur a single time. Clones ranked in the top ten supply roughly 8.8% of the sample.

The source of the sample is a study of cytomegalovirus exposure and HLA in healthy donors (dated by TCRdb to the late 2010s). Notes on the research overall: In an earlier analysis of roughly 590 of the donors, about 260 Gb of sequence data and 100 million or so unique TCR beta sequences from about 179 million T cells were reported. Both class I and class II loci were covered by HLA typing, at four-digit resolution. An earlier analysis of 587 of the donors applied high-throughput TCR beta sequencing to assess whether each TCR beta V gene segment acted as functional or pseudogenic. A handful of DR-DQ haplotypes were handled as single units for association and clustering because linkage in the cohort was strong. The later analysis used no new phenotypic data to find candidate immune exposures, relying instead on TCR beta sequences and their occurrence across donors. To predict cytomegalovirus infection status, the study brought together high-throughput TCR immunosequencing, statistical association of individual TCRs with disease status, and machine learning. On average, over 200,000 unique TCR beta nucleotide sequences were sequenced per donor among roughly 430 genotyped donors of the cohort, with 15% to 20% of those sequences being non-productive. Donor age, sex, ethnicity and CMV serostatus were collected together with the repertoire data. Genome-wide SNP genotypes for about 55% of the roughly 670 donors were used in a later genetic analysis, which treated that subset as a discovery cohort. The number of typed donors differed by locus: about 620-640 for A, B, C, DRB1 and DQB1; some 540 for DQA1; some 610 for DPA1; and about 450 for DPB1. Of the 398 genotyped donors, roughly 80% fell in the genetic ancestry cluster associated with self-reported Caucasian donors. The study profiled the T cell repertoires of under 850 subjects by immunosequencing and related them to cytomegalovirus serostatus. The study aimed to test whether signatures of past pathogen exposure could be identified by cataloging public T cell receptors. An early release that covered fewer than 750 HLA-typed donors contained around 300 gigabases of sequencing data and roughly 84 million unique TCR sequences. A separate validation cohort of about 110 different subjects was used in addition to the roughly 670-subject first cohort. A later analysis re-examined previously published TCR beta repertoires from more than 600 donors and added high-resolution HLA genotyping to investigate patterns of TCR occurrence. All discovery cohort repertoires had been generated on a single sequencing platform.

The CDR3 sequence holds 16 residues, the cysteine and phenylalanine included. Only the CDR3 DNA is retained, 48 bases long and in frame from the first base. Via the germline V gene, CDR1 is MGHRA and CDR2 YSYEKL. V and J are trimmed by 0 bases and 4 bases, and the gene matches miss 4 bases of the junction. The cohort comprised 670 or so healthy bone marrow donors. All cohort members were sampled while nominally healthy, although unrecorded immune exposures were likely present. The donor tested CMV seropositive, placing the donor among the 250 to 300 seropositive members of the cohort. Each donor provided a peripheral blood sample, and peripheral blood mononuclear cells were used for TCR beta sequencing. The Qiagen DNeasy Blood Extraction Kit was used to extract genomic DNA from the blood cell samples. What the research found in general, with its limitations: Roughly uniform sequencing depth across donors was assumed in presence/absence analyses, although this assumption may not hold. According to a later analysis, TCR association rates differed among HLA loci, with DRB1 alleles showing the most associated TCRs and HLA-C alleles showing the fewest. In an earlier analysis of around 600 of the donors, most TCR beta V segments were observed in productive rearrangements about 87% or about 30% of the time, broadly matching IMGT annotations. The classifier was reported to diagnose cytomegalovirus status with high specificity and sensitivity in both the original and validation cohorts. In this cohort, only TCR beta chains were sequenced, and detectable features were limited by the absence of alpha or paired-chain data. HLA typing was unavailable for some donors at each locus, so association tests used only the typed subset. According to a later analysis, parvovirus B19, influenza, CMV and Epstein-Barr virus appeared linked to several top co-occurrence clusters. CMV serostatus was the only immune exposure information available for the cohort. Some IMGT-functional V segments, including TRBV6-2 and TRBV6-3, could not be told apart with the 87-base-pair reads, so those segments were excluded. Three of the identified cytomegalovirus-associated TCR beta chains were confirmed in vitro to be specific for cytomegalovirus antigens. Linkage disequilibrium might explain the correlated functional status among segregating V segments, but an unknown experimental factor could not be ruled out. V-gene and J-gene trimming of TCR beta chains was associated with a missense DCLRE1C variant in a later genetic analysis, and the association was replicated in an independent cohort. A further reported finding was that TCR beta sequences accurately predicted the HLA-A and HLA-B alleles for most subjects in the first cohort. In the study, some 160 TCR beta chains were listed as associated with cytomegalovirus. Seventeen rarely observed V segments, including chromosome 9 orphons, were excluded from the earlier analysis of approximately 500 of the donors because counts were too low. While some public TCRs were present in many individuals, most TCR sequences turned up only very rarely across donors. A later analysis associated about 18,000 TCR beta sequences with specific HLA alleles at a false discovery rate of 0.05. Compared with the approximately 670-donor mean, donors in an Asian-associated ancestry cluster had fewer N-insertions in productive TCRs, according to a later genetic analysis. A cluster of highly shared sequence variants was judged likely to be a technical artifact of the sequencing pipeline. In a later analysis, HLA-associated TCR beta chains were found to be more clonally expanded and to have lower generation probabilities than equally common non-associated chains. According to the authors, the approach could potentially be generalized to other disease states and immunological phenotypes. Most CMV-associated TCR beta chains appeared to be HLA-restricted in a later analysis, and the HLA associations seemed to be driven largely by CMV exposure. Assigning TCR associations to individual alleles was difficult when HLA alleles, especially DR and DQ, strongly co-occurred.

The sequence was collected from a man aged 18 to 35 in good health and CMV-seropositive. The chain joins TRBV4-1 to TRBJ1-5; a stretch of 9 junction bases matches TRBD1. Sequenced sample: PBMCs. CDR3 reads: CASSQEGTGINQPQHF. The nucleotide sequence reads TGCGCCAGCAGCCAAGAAGGGACAGGGATTAATCAGCCCCAGCATTTT.